This T cell receptor beta chain was captured by sequencing in a study of shared clonotypes between healthy human individuals. Per germline, CDR1 SGHTS and CDR2 YDEGEE. The CDR3 sequence is 15 residues long. The trim removed 4 bases at V and 0 bases at J, leaving 6 bases unmatched. TCRdb's table, derived via immunoSEQ multiplex PCR, lists solely in-frame clones and lacks some. The sample lists millions of clones; 85% to 95% were seen once. The origin of this receptor is a man in his late teens or twenties in good health. The chain combines TRBV5-8 with TRBJ1-2; 7 nucleotides agree with TRBD1. Sequencing was performed on naive CD4+ T cells sorted from blood. As to subset: CD45RA+ positively selected. DNA for the CDR3: TGTGCCAGCAGCCCCGGGACAGTGACTAACTATGGCTACACCTTC. Its protein product is CASSPGTVTNYGYTF.